The T cell receptor (beta chain) under discussion was sequenced for a study of T cell responses to AZD1222 COVID-19 vaccine. Assay: immunoSEQ multiplex PCR; the TCRdb copy retains only in-frame clones and omits some. The data show approximately 75,000 clones, around 87% seen once. V gave up 7 bases and J gave up 4 bases, with 16 bases separating them. The length of the CDR3 is 14 residues. In germline, CDR1 is LNHDA, CDR2 SQIVND (reference sequence). This chain connects TRBV19 to TRBJ1-2, with D possibly TRBD1 on 5 matching bases. Material: peripheral blood, obtained 28 days after the second AZD1222 dose. The TCR comes from an adult who received the AZD1222 COVID-19 vaccine. The DNA for the CDR3 is TGTGCCAGTAAGGGGAGTGGCGGGGGCTATGGCTACACCTTC. Encoded protein: CASKGSGGGYGYTF.